Listed below are T cell receptor beta chains from one sample, sequenced in a study of cytomegalovirus exposure and HLA in healthy donors. This table comes from immunoSEQ multiplex PCR, and its TCRdb copy is limited to in-frame clones, with some not included. The sample yields about 96,000 clones, around 79% seen once. Input material: PBMCs. The receptors shown here come from a female donor in good health and CMV-seropositive. The CDR3 runs from the conserved cysteine through the conserved F or W. D genes are given only for firm matches. Only part of the rows carry a size: once, few, many, or a class if the clone is expanded.

abundance: -
v_gene: TRBV7-2
d_gene: TRBD2
j_gene: TRBJ2-5
CDR3nt: TGTGCCAGCAGCTTACTAGCGGGGGAAGAGACCCAGTACTTC
CDR3aa: CASSLLAGEETQYF

abundance: -
v_gene: TRBV5-4
d_gene: TRBD2
j_gene: TRBJ2-7
CDR3nt: TGTGCCAGCAGCTTGACTAGCGGGAGCTCCTACGAGCAGTACTTC
CDR3aa: CASSLTSGSSYEQYF

abundance: few
v_gene: TRBV5-1
d_gene: -
j_gene: TRBJ2-1
CDR3nt: TGCGCCAGCAGCCTCGGGGAACTTTATTACAATGAGCAGTTCTTC
CDR3aa: CASSLGELYYNEQFF

abundance: -
v_gene: TRBV21-1
d_gene: -
j_gene: TRBJ2-5
CDR3nt: TGTGCCAGCAGCAAGGGGACAGCCCCGGGAGAGACCCAGTACTTC
CDR3aa: CASSKGTAPGETQYF

abundance: few
v_gene: TRBV5-1
d_gene: -
j_gene: TRBJ2-6
CDR3nt: TGCGCCAGCAGCCCCGGTGGGAGTTACTCTGGGGCCAACGTCCTGACTTTC
CDR3aa: CASSPGGSYSGANVLTF

abundance: -
v_gene: TRBV29-1
d_gene: -
j_gene: TRBJ2-3
CDR3nt: TGCAGCACTACACCCGGGACAAGGGTCACAGATACGCAGTATTTT
CDR3aa: CSTTPGTRVTDTQYF

abundance: -
v_gene: TRBV30
d_gene: -
j_gene: TRBJ1-5
CDR3nt: TGTGCCTGGAGTGTCGGAGGGAATCAGCCCCAGCATTTT
CDR3aa: CAWSVGGNQPQHF

abundance: -
v_gene: TRBV4-2
d_gene: -
j_gene: TRBJ2-5
CDR3nt: TGTGCCAGCAGCCCTTTCGTCGGCGGTGCAGAGACCCAGTACTTC
CDR3aa: CASSPFVGGAETQYF

abundance: many
v_gene: TRBV27
d_gene: TRBD2
j_gene: TRBJ2-3
CDR3nt: TGTGCCAGCAGTGGGCGACTAGCTGCAGATACGCAGTATTTT
CDR3aa: CASSGRLAADTQYF

abundance: -
v_gene: TRBV9
d_gene: -
j_gene: TRBJ2-7
CDR3nt: TGTGCCAGCAGCGTAGCTGGGCAGTCCTACGAGCAGTACTTC
CDR3aa: CASSVAGQSYEQYF

abundance: -
v_gene: TRBV4-1
d_gene: -
j_gene: TRBJ2-1
CDR3nt: TGCGCCAGCAGCCCCCGGCGGGGCCGGGAGCAGTTCTTC
CDR3aa: CASSPRRGREQFF

abundance: -
v_gene: TRBV28
d_gene: -
j_gene: TRBJ1-1
CDR3nt: TGTGCCAGCAGTTTGTCCCAGGCCCGAAAGGAAGCTTTCTTT
CDR3aa: CASSLSQARKEAFF